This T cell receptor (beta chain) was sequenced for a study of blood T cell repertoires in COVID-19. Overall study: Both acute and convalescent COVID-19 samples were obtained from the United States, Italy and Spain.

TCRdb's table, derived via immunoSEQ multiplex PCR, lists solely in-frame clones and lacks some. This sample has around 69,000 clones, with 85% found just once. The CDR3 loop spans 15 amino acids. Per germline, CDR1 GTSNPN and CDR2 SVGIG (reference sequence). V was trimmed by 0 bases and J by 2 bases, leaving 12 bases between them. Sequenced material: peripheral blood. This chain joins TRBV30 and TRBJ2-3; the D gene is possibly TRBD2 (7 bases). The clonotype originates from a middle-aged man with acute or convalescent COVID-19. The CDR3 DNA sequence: TGTGCCTGGAGTGTATACGGGGGGCTCACAGATACGCAGTATTTT. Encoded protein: CAWSVYGGLTDTQYF.